This section outlines one T cell receptor beta chain sequence together with its context. Here immunoSEQ multiplex PCR was the method, and the copy in TCRdb shows in-frame clones only, minus some. The table includes around 55,000 clones, 80% to 95% detected once. The sample originates from a study of cytomegalovirus exposure and HLA in healthy donors. Trimming took 3 bases from V and 10 from J; bases not matched to a gene: 9. The CDR3 runs to 16 residues. Per the germline V gene, CDR1 is SGDLS and CDR2 is YYNGEE. V gene TRBV9 combines with J gene TRBJ2-1; 14 nucleotides agree with TRBD2. The sequencing sample was made of PBMCs. The TCR was taken from a man between 18 and 29 years old in good health and CMV-seronegative. The CDR3 loop is CASSERLAGGPGEQFF. For the CDR3, the DNA is TGTGCCAGCAGCGAGAGACTAGCGGGAGGGCCAGGGGAGCAGTTCTTC.